The rows below give T cell receptor beta chains drawn from one sample of a study of shared clonotypes between healthy human individuals. This table comes from immunoSEQ multiplex PCR, and its TCRdb copy is limited to in-frame clones, with some not included. The table includes approximately 740,000 clones, about 74% detected once. Source material: memory CD4+ T cells sorted from blood. The receptors come from a woman between 25 and 40 years old in good health. Each CDR3 is given with its conserved first and last residue. D genes are given only for firm matches. Clone size is not always given. Where it is, it says once, few, many or a class for expanded clones.

d_call j_call clone_size v_call cdr3_nt cdr3_aa
TRBD1 TRBJ1-1 NA TRBV4-1 TGCGCCAGCAGCCCCGCACAGGGGACATACACTGAAGCTTTCTTT CASSPAQGTYTEAFF
TRBD1 TRBJ2-5 NA TRBV7-9 TGTGCCAGCAGATCCTGGACAGGGCAGGAGACCCAGTACTTC CASRSWTGQETQYF
NA TRBJ2-2 NA TRBV11-1 TGTGCCAGCAGCTTATCTACGAACACCGGGGAGCTGTTTTTT CASSLSTNTGELFF
TRBD1 TRBJ1-2 NA TRBV6-6 TGTGCCAGCAGTGACAGGGGGACCTATGGCTACACCTTC CASSDRGTYGYTF
TRBD2 TRBJ2-7 NA TRBV28 TGTGCCAGCAGTTCTTTAGCGGGAGGGCCGCTTTTCGAGCAGTACTTC CASSSLAGGPLFEQYF
NA TRBJ2-1 once TRBV5-5 TGTGCCAGCAGTACGGAGGGAGAGCAGTTCTTC CASSTEGEQFF
NA TRBJ2-1 NA TRBV6-5 TGTGCCAGCAGCCCGAGGTTGGGGTCCTACAATGAGCAGTTCTTC CASSPRLGSYNEQFF
NA TRBJ2-7 NA TRBV4-1 TGCGCCAGCAGCCAAGAGAAGCGGCGGGGACACTACGAGCAGTACTTC CASSQEKRRGHYEQYF
NA TRBJ2-7 once TRBV7-8 TGTGCCAGCAGCTCGACCCGGTTGGTAGTGGCTGCCGAGCAGTACTTC CASSSTRLVVAAEQYF
NA TRBJ2-1 few TRBV6-1 TGTGCCAGCAGTTTGGGACGGGGGACCTACAATGAGCAGTTCTTC CASSLGRGTYNEQFF
TRBD2 TRBJ2-1 NA TRBV27 TGTGCCAGCAGTTCCCAGGGAGGGTCGGGATCCTACAATGAGCAGTTCTTC CASSSQGGSGSYNEQFF
NA TRBJ1-5 NA TRBV7-9 TGTGCCAGCAGCGGCCCTGACAGTGATAGCAATCAGCCCCAGCATTTT CASSGPDSDSNQPQHF
TRBD1 TRBJ2-7 NA TRBV13 TGTGCCAGCAGCTTGTCGGGAGAGGACAGGGGGCCTCGCGAGCAGTACTTC CASSLSGEDRGPREQYF
NA TRBJ2-7 many TRBV6-4 TGTGCCAGCAAGGGGACAAACTCCTACGAGCAGTACTTC CASKGTNSYEQYF
TRBD1 TRBJ2-1 NA TRBV6-5 TGTGCCAGCAGTTACGACAGGGGAGGCAATGAGCAGTTCTTC CASSYDRGGNEQFF
NA TRBJ2-7 NA TRBV28 TGTGCCAGCAGTCGACCCGATCGGTCGGGCTACGAGCAGTACTTC CASSRPDRSGYEQYF
NA TRBJ1-3 NA TRBV18 TGTGCCAGCTCACCATTGGACGTTGTAGGTGGAAACACCATATATTTT CASSPLDVVGGNTIYF
NA TRBJ2-7 NA TRBV28 TGTGCCAGCGGGGACGCCCGTGGCTACGAGCAGTACTTC CASGDARGYEQYF
TRBD1 TRBJ2-7 NA TRBV28 TGTGCCAGCAGGCTCGCAACTCAGGGGGCTGGGGGAACCTACGAGCAGTACTTC CASRLATQGAGGTYEQYF
NA TRBJ2-4 once TRBV19 TGTGCCAGTAGTATCCAGGGAGAAGCCAAAAACATTCAGTACTTC CASSIQGEAKNIQYF
TRBD2 TRBJ2-3 NA TRBV5-1 TGCGCCAGCAGCTTGGTAGCGGGAAGCACAGATACGCAGTATTTT CASSLVAGSTDTQYF
NA TRBJ1-1 NA TRBV4-1 TGCGCCAGCAGCCAAGTAGATTCGAACACTGAAGCTTTCTTT CASSQVDSNTEAFF
NA TRBJ1-1 NA TRBV7-9 TGTGCCAGCAGCCCCGCCAAGTCCCATACACAAGTGAACACTGAAGCTTTCTTT CASSPAKSHTQVNTEAFF
NA TRBJ1-5 NA TRBV4-1 TGCGCCAGCAGTCTCGCGGAGAATCAGCCCCAGCATTTT CASSLAENQPQHF
NA TRBJ2-5 NA TRBV6-5 TGTGCCAGCAGTTACTCTGGCTCGGGGGAGACCCAGTACTTC CASSYSGSGETQYF
NA TRBJ2-1 NA TRBV30 TGTGCCTGGAGGAGGGGGCTAGCGAATGAGCAGTTCTTC CAWRRGLANEQFF
NA TRBJ2-2 once TRBV6-6 TGTGCCAGCAGTTACTCTTTTCCGGGGACCGGGGAGCTGTTTTTT CASSYSFPGTGELFF
NA TRBJ2-1 NA TRBV19 TGTGCCAGTAGTCTCGGGACTGCTTATGAGCAGTTCTTC CASSLGTAYEQFF
TRBD2 TRBJ2-3 NA TRBV10-3 TGTGCCATCAGTGCCCCCGTCGGGGGCGGGAGGGCCCCCACCTCAGATACGCAGTATTTT CAISAPVGGGRAPTSDTQYF
NA TRBJ2-1 NA TRBV10-3 TGTGCCATCAGTGAGTCCGAAAGAGAGCAGTTCTTC CAISESEREQFF
TRBD1 TRBJ1-5 NA TRBV11-2 TGTGCCAGCAGCTTGGACAGGGCTAGCAATCAGCCCCAGCATTTT CASSLDRASNQPQHF
NA TRBJ1-1 NA TRBV4-1 TGCGCCAGCAGCCAAGATCGGGGGTGGGGCACTGAAGCTTTCTTT CASSQDRGWGTEAFF
NA TRBJ1-5 once TRBV7-8 TGTGCCAGCAGCTCAGTGGAGAGTAGCAATCAGCCCCAGCATTTT CASSSVESSNQPQHF
NA TRBJ1-2 NA TRBV6-4 TGTGCCAGCAGTGACGGGGATTATGGCTACACCTTC CASSDGDYGYTF
TRBD2 TRBJ2-5 NA TRBV7-7 TGTGCCAGCAGCTTAGCCTGGACTAGCGGGGAAGAGACCCAGTACTTC CASSLAWTSGEETQYF
NA TRBJ2-7 few TRBV28 TGTGCCAGCAGGGTGGGGGGACTGGATACCTACGAGCAGTACTTC CASRVGGLDTYEQYF
TRBD2 TRBJ2-1 NA TRBV5-1 TGCGCCAGCAGCCCGGGACTAGCGGCGTACAATGAGCAGTTCTTC CASSPGLAAYNEQFF
TRBD2 TRBJ2-5 NA TRBV11-2 TGTGCCAGCAGCTTGGCCGGCGGGAGTCGAGAGACCCAGTACTTC CASSLAGGSRETQYF
TRBD2 TRBJ2-5 few TRBV9 TGTGCCAGCAGCGCTCGACTAGCGGGAGAAGAGACCCAGTACTTC CASSARLAGEETQYF
TRBD1 TRBJ1-5 NA TRBV18 TGTGCCACTACTGGGACAGGGAATCAGCCCCAGCATTTT CATTGTGNQPQHF
TRBD2 TRBJ2-2 NA TRBV5-1 TGCGCCAGCATCCAGACTAGCGGGAGTCCCGGGGAGCTGTTTTTT CASIQTSGSPGELFF
NA TRBJ2-3 NA TRBV7-3 TGTGCCAGCAGCTCAAATTCCCGTTCGAAGAAGTATTTT CASSSNSRSKKYF
NA TRBJ2-4 once TRBV10-2 TGCGCCAGCAGTGAGGGCCCCGGACTAACCACCGCCATTCAGTACTTC CASSEGPGLTTAIQYF
NA TRBJ1-1 many TRBV6-1 TGTGCCAGCAGGATGGGACAGAACACTGAAGCTTTCTTT CASRMGQNTEAFF
NA TRBJ1-4 NA TRBV29-1 TGCAGCGCCTCGACGGACAGCCCCAATGAAAAACTGTTTTTT CSASTDSPNEKLFF
NA TRBJ2-1 NA TRBV10-3 TGTGCCATCAACCCCTCGCCAGCGTTAAGCTCCTACAATGAGCAGTTCTTC CAINPSPALSSYNEQFF